This T cell receptor beta chain is from a study of blood T cell repertoires in COVID-19 (dated by TCRdb to about 2020). Regarding the study in general: The collaborator samples originated in the United States, Italy and Spain and spanned the acute and convalescent phases of COVID-19. The prospective study material was composed of cDNA or gDNA derived from T cells, B-cell-depleted T cells, or PBMCs. Subjects who had been exposed to COVID-19, were actively infected with it, or had recovered from it provided the deeply sampled blood TCRbeta repertoires that made up the dataset. The repertoires were released in a freely available public database meant as a resource for research on the immune response to SARS-CoV-2. The samples were drawn from the first 160 participants of the ongoing ImmuneRACE study and from more than 1,000 subjects provided by 6 global collaborators. Nearly every sample came with metadata listing a de-identified subject ID, COVID-19 status, age in years and sex. Where available, HLA class I and class II types were obtained from metadata supplied by the sample provider rather than from assay-based typing. Overall study outcomes, separate from this receptor: How much clinical and demographic metadata was included differed by source and by participant, and the metadata was provided uncurated.

CDR1 SGHAT and CDR2 FQNNGV were looked up in the germline V gene. The cysteine opens and the phenylalanine closes a CDR3 of 17 amino acids. Only the CDR3 portion is preserved as DNA: 51 bases, with reading frame beginning at the first base. Clipping removes 5 bases from V and 0 bases from J, with 10 as the unmatched junction base count. Participants in the prospective study were enrolled through a virtual design, were aged 18 to 89 years, and lived in roughly 24 United States geographic areas. To assign participants to cohorts, the prospective study relied on clinical history that participants themselves reported in a screening survey and a study questionnaire. Recovered participants in ImmuneRACE Cohort 3 were defined as having two consecutive negative NP/OP PCR tests, clearance from a healthcare professional, or resolution of symptoms. In the prospective study, mobile phlebotomists collected whole blood, serum and a nasopharyngeal or oropharyngeal swab from each participant. Participants in the prospective study had the option to provide additional blood draws and questionnaires over a roughly 2-month period. Blood samples from the prospective study were shipped frozen or at room temperature prior to DNA extraction.

The immunoSEQ Assay, a bias-controlled multiplex PCR, was used to amplify TCRbeta CDR3 regions from genomic DNA. Concerning the study's data processing: Nucleated cell counts per sample were estimated from amplification of reference gene primers within the assay. To quantify the absolute abundance of each unique TCRbeta CDR3 rearrangement, sequence reads were collapsed and filtered. For each sample, productive Simpson clonality was calculated by taking the square root of Simpson's diversity index across productive rearrangements. TCRdb limited this immuneACCESS table to in-frame rearrangements with V and J called. A share of clones is missing; checked studies link under half to unresolved V genes, and the rest is unexplained. That table furnishes V, J and clone size, whereas the DNA furnished D and trimming. The sample table contains roughly 180,000 clones; only one count was recorded for approximately 80% of them. Approximately 11% of the sample is held by the ten biggest clonotypes.

With respect to this clone: What this receptor recognizes is not known. Base qualities were left out, and no much larger clone turns up one base away.

The sample taken for sequencing was PBMCs or T cells enriched from blood (not recorded which). The TCR originated in a man between 50 and 59 years old who had recovered from COVID-19. The chain links TRBV11-2 with TRBJ2-1, and 7 junctional nucleotides match TRBD2. The DNA sequence follows: TGTGCCAGCAGCCCAAGGGTCGGCGGGGGCTCCTACAATGAGCAGTTCTTC. It specifies CASSPRVGGGSYNEQFF.